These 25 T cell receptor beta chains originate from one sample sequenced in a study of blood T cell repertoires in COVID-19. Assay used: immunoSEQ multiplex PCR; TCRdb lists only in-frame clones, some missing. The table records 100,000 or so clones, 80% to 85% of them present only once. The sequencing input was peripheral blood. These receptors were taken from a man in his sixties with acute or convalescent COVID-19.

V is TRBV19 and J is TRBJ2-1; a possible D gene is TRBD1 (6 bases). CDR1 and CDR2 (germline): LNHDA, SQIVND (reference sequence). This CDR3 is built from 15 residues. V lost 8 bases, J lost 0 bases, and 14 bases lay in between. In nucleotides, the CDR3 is TGTGCCAGTGGGACCGGGACAAGCTCCTACAATGAGCAGTTCTTC. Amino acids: CASGTGTSSYNEQFF.

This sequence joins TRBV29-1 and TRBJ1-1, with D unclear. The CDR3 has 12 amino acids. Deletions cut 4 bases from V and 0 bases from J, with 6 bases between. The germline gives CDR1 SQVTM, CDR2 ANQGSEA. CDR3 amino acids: CSVARVNTEAFF. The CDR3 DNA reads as TGCAGCGTTGCTCGCGTGAACACTGAAGCTTTCTTT. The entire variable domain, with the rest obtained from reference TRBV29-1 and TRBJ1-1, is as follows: SAVISQKPSRDICQRGTSLTIQCQVDSQVTMMFWYRQQPGQSLTLIATANQGSEATYESGFVIDKFPISRPNLTFSTLTVSNMSPEDSSIYLCSVARVNTEAFFGQGTRLTVV.

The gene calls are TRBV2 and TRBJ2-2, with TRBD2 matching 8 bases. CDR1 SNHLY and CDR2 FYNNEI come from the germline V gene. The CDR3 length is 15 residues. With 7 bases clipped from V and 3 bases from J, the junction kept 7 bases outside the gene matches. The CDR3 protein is CASKPSGRYTGELFF. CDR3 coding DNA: TGTGCCAGCAAACCGAGCGGGAGATACACCGGGGAGCTGTTTTTT.

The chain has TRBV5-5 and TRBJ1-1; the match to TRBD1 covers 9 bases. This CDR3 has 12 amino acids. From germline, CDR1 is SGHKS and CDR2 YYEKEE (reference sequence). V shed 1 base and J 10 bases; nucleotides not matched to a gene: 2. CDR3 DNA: TGTGCCAGCAGCTTGACAGGGGGCTTAGCTTTCTTT. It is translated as CASSLTGGLAFF.

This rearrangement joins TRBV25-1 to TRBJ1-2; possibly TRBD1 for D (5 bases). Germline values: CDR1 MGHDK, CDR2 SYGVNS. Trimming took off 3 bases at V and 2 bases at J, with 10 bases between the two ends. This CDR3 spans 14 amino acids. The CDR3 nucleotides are TGTGCCAGCAGTGACTGGGGGGGAAACTATGGCTACACCTTC. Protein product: CASSDWGGNYGYTF.

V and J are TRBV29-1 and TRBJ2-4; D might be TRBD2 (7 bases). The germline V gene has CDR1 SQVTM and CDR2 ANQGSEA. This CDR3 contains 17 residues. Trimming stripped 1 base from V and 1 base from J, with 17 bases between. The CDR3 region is CSVEAGLQGGAKNIQYF. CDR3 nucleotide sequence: TGCAGCGTTGAAGCGGGGCTACAGGGAGGGGCCAAAAACATTCAGTACTTC.

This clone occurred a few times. The DNA for the CDR3 is TGTGCCAGCAAGACAACAGGGCGTGGGGGCTACACCTTC. It translates to CASKTTGRGGYTF. This chain connects TRBV6-5 to TRBJ1-2; maybe TRBD1 (6 bases). The CDR3 spans 13 residues. V shed 7 bases and J shed 8 bases, with 17 bases lying between them. Germline CDR1 is MNHEY and CDR2 is SVGAGI.

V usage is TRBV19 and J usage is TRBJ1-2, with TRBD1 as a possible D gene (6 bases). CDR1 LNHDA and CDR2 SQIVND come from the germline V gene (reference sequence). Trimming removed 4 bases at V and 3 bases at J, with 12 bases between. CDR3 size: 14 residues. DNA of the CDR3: TGTGCCAGTAGTAAGGGGGAAGTAGACTATGGCTACACCTTC. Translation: CASSKGEVDYGYTF.

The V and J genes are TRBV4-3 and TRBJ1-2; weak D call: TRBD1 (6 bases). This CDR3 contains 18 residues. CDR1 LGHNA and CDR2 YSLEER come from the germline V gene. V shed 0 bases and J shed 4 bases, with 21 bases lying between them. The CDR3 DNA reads TGCGCCAGCAGCCAAGATGGGCCCCTACAGGGATCAACCTATGGCTACACCTTC. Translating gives CASSQDGPLQGSTYGYTF.

The CDR3, as DNA: TGTGCCAGTAGTATTGGCGGGGGGTCCTACAATGAGCAGTTCTTC. It yields the protein CASSIGGGSYNEQFF. The chain recombines TRBV19 with TRBJ2-1; TRBD2 matches 8 bases. Germline V gene data show CDR1 as LNHDA and CDR2 as SQIVND (reference sequence). V lost 3 bases to trimming and J lost 1 base; unmatched junction nucleotides: 2. CDR3 size: 15 residues.

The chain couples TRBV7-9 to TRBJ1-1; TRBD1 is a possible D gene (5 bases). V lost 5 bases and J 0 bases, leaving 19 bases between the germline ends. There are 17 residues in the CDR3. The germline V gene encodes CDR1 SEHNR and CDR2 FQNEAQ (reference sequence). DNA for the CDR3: TGTGCCAGCAGCATCGCCTGGGGGGGGAGCATGAACACTGAAGCTTTCTTT. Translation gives CASSIAWGGSMNTEAFF.

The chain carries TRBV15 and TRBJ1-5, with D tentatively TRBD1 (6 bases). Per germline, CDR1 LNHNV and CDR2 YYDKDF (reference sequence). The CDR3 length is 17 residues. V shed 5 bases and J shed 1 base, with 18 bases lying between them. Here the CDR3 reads CATSGGLQGPSNQPQHF. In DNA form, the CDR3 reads TGTGCCACCAGCGGAGGGTTACAGGGACCAAGCAATCAGCCCCAGCATTTT.

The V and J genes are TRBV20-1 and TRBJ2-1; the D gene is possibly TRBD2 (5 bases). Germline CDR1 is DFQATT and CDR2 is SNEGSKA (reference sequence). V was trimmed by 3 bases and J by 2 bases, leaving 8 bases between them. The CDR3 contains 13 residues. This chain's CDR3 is CSASRETYNEQFF. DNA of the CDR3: TGCAGTGCTAGTCGGGAAACCTACAATGAGCAGTTCTTC.

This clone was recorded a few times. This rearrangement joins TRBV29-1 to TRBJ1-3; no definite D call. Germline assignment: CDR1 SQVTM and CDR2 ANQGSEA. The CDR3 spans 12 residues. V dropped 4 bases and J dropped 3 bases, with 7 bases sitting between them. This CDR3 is CSVAGFGNTIYF. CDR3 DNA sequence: TGCAGCGTTGCAGGATTTGGAAACACCATATATTTT.

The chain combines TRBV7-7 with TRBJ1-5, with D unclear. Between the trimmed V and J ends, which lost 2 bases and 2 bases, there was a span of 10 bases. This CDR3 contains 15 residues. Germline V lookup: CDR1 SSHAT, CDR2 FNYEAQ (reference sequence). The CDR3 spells CASSLFREGNQPQHF. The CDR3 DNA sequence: TGTGCCAGCAGCTTATTTCGAGAGGGCAATCAGCCCCAGCATTTT. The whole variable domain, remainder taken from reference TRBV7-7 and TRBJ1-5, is GAGVSQSPRYKVTKRGQDVTLRCDPISSHATLYWYQQALGQGPEFLTYFNYEAQPDKSGLPSDRFSAERPEGSISTLTIQRTEQRDSAMYRCASSLFREGNQPQHFGDGTRLSIL.

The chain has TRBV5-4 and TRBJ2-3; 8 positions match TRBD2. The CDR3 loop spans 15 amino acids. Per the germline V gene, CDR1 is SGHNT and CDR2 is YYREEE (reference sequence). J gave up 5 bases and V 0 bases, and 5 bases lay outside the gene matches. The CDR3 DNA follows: TGTGCCAGCAGCTTGGCTAGCGGGTCTAAAGATACGCAGTATTTT. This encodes CASSLASGSKDTQYF.

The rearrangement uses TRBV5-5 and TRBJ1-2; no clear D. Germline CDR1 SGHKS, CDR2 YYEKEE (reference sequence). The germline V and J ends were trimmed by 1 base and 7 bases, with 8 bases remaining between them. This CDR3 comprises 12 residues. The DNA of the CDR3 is TGTGCCAGCAGCTTGTTCGGGTCTGGCTACACCTTC. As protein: CASSLFGSGYTF.

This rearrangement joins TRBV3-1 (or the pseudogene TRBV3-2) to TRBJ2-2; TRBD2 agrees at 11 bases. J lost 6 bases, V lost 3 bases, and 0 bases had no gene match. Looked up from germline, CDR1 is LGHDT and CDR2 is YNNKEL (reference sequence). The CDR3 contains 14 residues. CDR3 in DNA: TGTGCCAGCAGCCAGGGACTAGCGGCCGGGGAGCTGTTTTTT. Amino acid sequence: CASSQGLAAGELFF.

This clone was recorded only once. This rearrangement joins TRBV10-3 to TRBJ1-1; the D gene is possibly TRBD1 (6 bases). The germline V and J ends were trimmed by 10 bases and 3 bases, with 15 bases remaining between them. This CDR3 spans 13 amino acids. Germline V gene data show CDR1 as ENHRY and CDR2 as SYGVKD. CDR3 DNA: TGTGCCAGCCAGGGGTATGAAGACACTGAAGCTTTCTTT. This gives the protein CASQGYEDTEAFF.

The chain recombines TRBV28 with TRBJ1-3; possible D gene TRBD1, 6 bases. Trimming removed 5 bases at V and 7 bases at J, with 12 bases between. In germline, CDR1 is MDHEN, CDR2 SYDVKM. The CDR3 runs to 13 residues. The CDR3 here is CASSVGGENTIYF. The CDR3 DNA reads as TGTGCCAGCAGTGTAGGGGGGGAGAACACCATATATTTT.

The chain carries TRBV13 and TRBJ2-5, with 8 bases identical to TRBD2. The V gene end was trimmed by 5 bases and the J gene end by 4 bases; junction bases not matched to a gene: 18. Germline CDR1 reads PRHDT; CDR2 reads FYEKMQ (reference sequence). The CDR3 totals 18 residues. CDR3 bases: TGTGCCAGCAGCATGACCGGGTGGACTAGCTTTTTGCCAGAGACCCAGTACTTC. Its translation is CASSMTGWTSFLPETQYF.

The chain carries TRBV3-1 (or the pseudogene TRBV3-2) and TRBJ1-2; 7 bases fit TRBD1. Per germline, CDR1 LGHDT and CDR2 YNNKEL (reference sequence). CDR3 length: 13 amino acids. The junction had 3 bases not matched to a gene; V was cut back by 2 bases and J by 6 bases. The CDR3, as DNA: TGTGCCAGCAGCCAATCGACAGGGAATGGCTACACCTTC. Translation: CASSQSTGNGYTF.

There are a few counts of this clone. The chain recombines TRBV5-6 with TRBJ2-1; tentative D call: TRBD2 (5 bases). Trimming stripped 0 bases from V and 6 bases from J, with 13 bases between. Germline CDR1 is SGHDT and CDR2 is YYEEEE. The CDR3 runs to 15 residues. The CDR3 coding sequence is TGTGCCAGCAGCTTGGGGGAGTCAGTGTTCAATGAGCAGTTCTTC. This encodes CASSLGESVFNEQFF.

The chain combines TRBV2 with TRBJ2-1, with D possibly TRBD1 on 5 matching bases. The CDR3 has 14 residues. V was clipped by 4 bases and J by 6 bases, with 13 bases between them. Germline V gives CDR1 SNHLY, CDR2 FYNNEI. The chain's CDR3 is CASSVRQGSNEQFF. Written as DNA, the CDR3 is TGTGCCAGCAGTGTGAGGCAGGGAAGCAATGAGCAGTTCTTC.

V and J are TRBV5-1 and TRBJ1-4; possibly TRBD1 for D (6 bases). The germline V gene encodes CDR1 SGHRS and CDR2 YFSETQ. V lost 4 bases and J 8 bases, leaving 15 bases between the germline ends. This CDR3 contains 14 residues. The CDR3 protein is CASSPARDTEKLFF. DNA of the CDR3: TGCGCCAGCAGCCCCGCCCGGGACACAGAAAAACTGTTTTTT.